This TCR beta chain was sequenced in a study of T cells in Graves' hyperthyroidism and ophthalmopathy. Regarding the study as a whole: Ophthalmopathy was separated from stable hyperthyroidism by a 13 V-J model.

Germline CDR1 DFQATT, CDR2 SNEGSKA (reference sequence). The CDR3 runs to 12 residues. Between the trimmed V and J ends, which lost 6 bases and 4 bases, there was a span of 10 bases. About this clonotype: Its antigen remains unidentified.

Amplification yielded TCR beta CDR3 regions, with RNA transcripts as the source. Researchers ran a first-round RT-PCR on the TCR CDR3 using the HTBI primer set. TCRdb itself ran the multiplex PCR reads through MiXCR, one entry per CDR3 protein. The data contain 400,000 or so distinct CDR3 sequences, more than 14% of them singletons. The chain is built from TRBV20-1 and TRBJ1-3, with D hard to call. Sequenced input: blood. This sequence was found in a young woman with Graves' ophthalmopathy. The chain's CDR3 is CSAKTRGNTIYF. The CDR3 DNA reads TGCAGTGCCAAAACTCGGGGAAACACCATATATTTT.